The T cell receptor (beta chain) under discussion was sequenced for a study of shared clonotypes between healthy human individuals. Assay: immunoSEQ multiplex PCR; the TCRdb copy retains only in-frame clones and omits some. The sample shows 400,000 to 600,000 clones, more than 95% of them seen only once. Comments on this clone: Other nucleotide sequences from this sample produce the same CDR3.

The sequence came from a woman younger than 45 in good health. Material: naive CD4+ T cells sorted from blood. The subset is: CD45RA+ positively selected.

This chain's CDR3 is CASSLSGEAFF. CDR3 coding DNA: TGCGCCAGCAGCTTGAGCGGTGAAGCTTTCTTT. This rearrangement joins TRBV5-1 to TRBJ1-1; the D is unclear. Germline V gene data show CDR1 as SGHRS and CDR2 as YFSETQ. Deletions cut 1 base from V and 7 bases from J, with 5 bases between. The CDR3 has 11 residues.